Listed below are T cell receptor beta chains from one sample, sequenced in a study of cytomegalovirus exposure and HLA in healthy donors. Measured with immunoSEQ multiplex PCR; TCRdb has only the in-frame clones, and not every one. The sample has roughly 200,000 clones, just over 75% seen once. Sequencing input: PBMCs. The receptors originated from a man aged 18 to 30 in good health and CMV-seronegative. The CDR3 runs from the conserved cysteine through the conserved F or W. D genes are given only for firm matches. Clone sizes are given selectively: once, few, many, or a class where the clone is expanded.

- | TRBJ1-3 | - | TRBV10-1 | CASSPTGQSPGNTIYF | TGCGCCAGCAGTCCCACAGGACAGTCTCCTGGAAACACCATATATTTT
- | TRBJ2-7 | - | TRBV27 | CASSLTPQSFYEQYF | TGTGCCAGCAGTTTGACTCCCCAATCTTTCTACGAGCAGTACTTC
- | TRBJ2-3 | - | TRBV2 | CASSEGKTRTDTQYF | TGTGCCAGCAGTGAGGGCAAAACCCGCACAGATACGCAGTATTTT
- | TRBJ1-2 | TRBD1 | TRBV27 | CASSLDQGGGYTF | TGTGCCAGCAGTTTAGATCAGGGGGGCGGCTACACCTTC
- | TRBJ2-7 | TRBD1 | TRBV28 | CASSSGTALSYEQYF | TGTGCCAGCAGCTCAGGGACAGCTTTGTCCTACGAGCAGTACTTC
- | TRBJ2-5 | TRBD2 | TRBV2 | CASSESPGRGETQYF | TGTGCCAGCAGTGAATCGCCAGGGCGGGGGGAGACCCAGTACTTC
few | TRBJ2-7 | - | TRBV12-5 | CASGFAERGEQYF | TGTGCTAGTGGTTTCGCGGAGAGAGGAGAGCAGTACTTC
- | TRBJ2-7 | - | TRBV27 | CASSLSTTYEQYF | TGTGCCAGCAGTTTATCGACAACCTACGAGCAGTACTTC
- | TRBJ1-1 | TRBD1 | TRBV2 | CASSDDRGRVNTGAFF | TGTGCCAGCAGTGATGACAGGGGGCGCGTGAACACTGGAGCTTTCTTT
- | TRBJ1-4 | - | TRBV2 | CASRANAGSNEKLFF | TGTGCCAGCAGAGCAAACGCGGGATCTAATGAAAAACTGTTTTTT
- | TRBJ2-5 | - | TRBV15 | CATSRDTQETQYF | TGTGCCACCAGCAGAGATACTCAAGAGACCCAGTACTTC
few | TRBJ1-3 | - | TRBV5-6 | CASSSQSSGNTIYF | TGTGCCAGCAGCTCACAGAGCTCTGGAAACACCATATATTTT
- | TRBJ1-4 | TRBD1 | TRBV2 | CASSRDRSNEKLFF | TGTGCCAGCAGTCGGGACAGGAGTAATGAAAAACTGTTTTTT
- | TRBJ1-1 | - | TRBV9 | CASSAINGAEAFF | TGTGCCAGCAGCGCAATTAACGGAGCCGAAGCTTTCTTT
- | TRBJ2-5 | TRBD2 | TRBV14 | CASSQDFFAGGETQYF | TGTGCCAGCAGCCAAGATTTTTTTGCGGGAGGCGAGACCCAGTACTTC
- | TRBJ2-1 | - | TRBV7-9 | CASSLAGGRSSYNEQFF | TGTGCCAGCAGCTTAGCTGGCGGGCGGAGCTCCTACAATGAGCAGTTCTTC
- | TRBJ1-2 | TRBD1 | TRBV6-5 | CASSRDREINYGYTF | TGTGCCAGCAGTCGGGACAGGGAAATTAACTATGGCTACACCTTC
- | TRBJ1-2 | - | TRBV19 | CASALGVNYGYTF | TGTGCCAGTGCACTGGGCGTAAACTATGGCTACACCTTC
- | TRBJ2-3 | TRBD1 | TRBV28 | CASSLGQGSSDTQYF | TGTGCCAGCAGTCTCGGACAGGGTAGTTCAGATACGCAGTATTTT
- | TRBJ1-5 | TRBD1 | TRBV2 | CASSGGTGGYQPQHF | TGTGCCAGCAGTGGAGGGACAGGGGGCTATCAGCCCCAGCATTTT
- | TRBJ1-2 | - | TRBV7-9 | CASIRQSNYGYTF | TGTGCCAGCATCCGACAGTCTAACTATGGCTACACCTTC
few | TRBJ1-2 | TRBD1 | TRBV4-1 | CASSQTTGQNYGYTF | TGCGCCAGCAGCCAGACCACGGGACAGAACTATGGCTACACCTTC
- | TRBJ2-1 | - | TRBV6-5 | CATAEYNEQFF | TGTGCCACCGCGGAGTACAATGAGCAGTTCTTC
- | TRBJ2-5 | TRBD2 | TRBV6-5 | CASSPGLAGETQYF | TGTGCCAGCAGTCCGGGACTAGCTGGGGAGACCCAGTACTTC
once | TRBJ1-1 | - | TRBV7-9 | CASSLVAGNTEAFF | TGTGCCAGCAGCTTAGTCGCGGGGAACACTGAAGCTTTCTTT
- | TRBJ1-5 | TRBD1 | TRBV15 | CATSWDRGNQPQHF | TGTGCCACCAGCTGGGACAGGGGTAATCAGCCCCAGCATTTT
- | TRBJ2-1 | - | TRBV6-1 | CASSEARVTYNEQFF | TGTGCCAGCAGTGAAGCCCGGGTTACCTACAATGAGCAGTTCTTC
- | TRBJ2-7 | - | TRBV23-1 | CASSQSSGIPDYEQYF | TGCGCCAGCAGTCAATCATCCGGGATCCCAGATTACGAGCAGTACTTC
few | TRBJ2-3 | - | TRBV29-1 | CSGGESWSTDTQYF | TGCAGCGGTGGTGAAAGCTGGAGCACAGATACGCAGTATTTT
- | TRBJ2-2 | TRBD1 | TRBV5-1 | CASSPRDRGRTGELFF | TGCGCCAGCAGCCCAAGGGACAGGGGGCGGACCGGGGAGCTGTTTTTT
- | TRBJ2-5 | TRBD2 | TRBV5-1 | CASSLSASGKETQYF | TGCGCCAGCAGCTTGTCGGCTAGCGGTAAAGAGACCCAGTACTTC
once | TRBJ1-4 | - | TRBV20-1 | CSAGRAEKLFF | TGCAGTGCCGGGAGGGCTGAAAAACTGTTTTTT
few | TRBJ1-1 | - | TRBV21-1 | CASSNITEAFF | TGTGCCAGCAGCAATATCACTGAAGCTTTCTTT
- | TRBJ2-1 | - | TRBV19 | CASSIEQQGIQFF | TGTGCCAGTAGTATAGAGCAACAGGGCATACAGTTCTTC
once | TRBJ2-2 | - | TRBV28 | CASSLNTGELFF | TGTGCCAGCAGTCTTAACACCGGGGAGCTGTTTTTT
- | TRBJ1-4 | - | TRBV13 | CASSWGSTNEKLFF | TGTGCCAGCAGCTGGGGCTCAACTAATGAAAAACTGTTTTTT
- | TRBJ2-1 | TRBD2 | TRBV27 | CASSLQRGGYNEQFF | TGTGCCAGCAGTTTGCAGCGGGGAGGGTACAATGAGCAGTTCTTC
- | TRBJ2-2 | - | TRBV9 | CASSASPSSGELFF | TGTGCCAGCAGCGCGTCACCTAGCTCCGGGGAGCTGTTTTTT
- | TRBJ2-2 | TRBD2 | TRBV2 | CASLGLEVNTGELFF | TGTGCCAGCCTCGGACTAGAAGTGAACACCGGGGAGCTGTTTTTT
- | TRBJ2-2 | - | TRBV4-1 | CASSPGGWELFF | TGCGCCAGCAGCCCAGGGGGGTGGGAGCTGTTTTTT
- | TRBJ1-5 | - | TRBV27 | CASSARREVSQPQHF | TGTGCCAGCAGCGCTAGGAGGGAAGTCAGTCAGCCCCAGCATTTT
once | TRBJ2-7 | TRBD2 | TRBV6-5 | CASSYASTSIGYEQYF | TGTGCCAGCAGTTACGCATCGACTAGCATCGGCTACGAGCAGTACTTC
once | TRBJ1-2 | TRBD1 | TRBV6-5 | CASSYLRTGGGYGYTF | TGTGCCAGCAGTTACCTCCGGACAGGGGGAGGCTATGGCTACACCTTC
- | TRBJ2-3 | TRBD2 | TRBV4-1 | CASSQTSGRAGDTQYF | TGCGCCAGCAGCCAGACTAGCGGGAGGGCGGGGGATACGCAGTATTTT
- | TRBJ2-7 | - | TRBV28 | CASSLTSGRGEQYF | TGTGCCAGCAGTTTAACGAGTGGGAGAGGTGAGCAGTACTTC
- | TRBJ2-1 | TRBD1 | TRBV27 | CASSPGTGAYNEQFF | TGTGCCAGCAGTCCAGGGACAGGGGCATACAATGAGCAGTTCTTC
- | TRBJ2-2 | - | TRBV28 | CASSPKATGELFF | TGTGCCAGCAGTCCCAAAGCGACCGGGGAGCTGTTTTTT
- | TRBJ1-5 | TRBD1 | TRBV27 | CASSTRGSSNQPQHF | TGTGCCAGCAGCACCAGGGGGTCTAGCAATCAGCCCCAGCATTTT
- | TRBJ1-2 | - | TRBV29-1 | CSVDLHGGYGYTF | TGCAGCGTTGATCTCCACGGGGGCTATGGCTACACCTTC
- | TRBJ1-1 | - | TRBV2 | CASRGTSGLAFF | TGTGCCAGCCGAGGCACGAGCGGATTAGCTTTCTTT
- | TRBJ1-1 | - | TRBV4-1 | CASSLVIGEDTEAFF | TGCGCCAGCAGCCTCGTGATCGGGGAAGACACTGAAGCTTTCTTT
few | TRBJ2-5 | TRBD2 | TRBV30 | CAWSVGTSDVTQYF | TGTGCCTGGAGTGTAGGGACTAGCGACGTGACCCAGTACTTC